The rows below give T cell receptor beta chains drawn from one sample of a study of technical replicates of blood from a few donors. The assay was immunoSEQ multiplex PCR, and TCRdb's table has in-frame clones only and misses some. The table has 9,500 to 15,000 clones, approximately 94% seen once. Sequenced sample: PBMCs. These receptors all stem from a human donor in good health. CDR3s include the opening cysteine and the closing phenylalanine or tryptophan. A D gene is named only where the DNA matches it firmly. Clone size is not always given. Where it is, it says once, few, many or a class for expanded clones.

CDR3aa: CASSEGGTQETQYF; CDR3nt: TGTGCCAGCAGTGAAGGAGGCACGCAAGAGACCCAGTACTTC; j_gene: TRBJ2-5; v_gene: TRBV6-1; d_gene: .; abundance: .
CDR3aa: CASISQGRTYEQYF; CDR3nt: TGTGCCAGCATATCCCAGGGTCGCACGTACGAGCAGTACTTC; j_gene: TRBJ2-7; v_gene: TRBV5-6; d_gene: .; abundance: .
CDR3aa: CASSPVNQPQHF; CDR3nt: TGTGCCAGCAGCCCGGTCAATCAGCCCCAGCATTTT; j_gene: TRBJ1-5; v_gene: TRBV7-8; d_gene: .; abundance: .
CDR3aa: CASSPGTYGDTEAFF; CDR3nt: TGTGCCAGCAGCCCGGGAACTTACGGGGACACTGAAGCTTTCTTT; j_gene: TRBJ1-1; v_gene: TRBV6-6; d_gene: .; abundance: .
CDR3aa: CASSLAVGGTDTQYF; CDR3nt: TGTGCCAGCAGCTTAGCAGTCGGGGGCACAGATACGCAGTATTTT; j_gene: TRBJ2-3; v_gene: TRBV7-9; d_gene: .; abundance: .
CDR3aa: CATSRETSGSYEQYF; CDR3nt: TGTGCCACCAGCAGAGAGACTAGCGGGTCCTACGAGCAGTACTTC; j_gene: TRBJ2-7; v_gene: TRBV15; d_gene: TRBD2; abundance: .
CDR3aa: CASSSSDTQYF; CDR3nt: TGTGCCAGCAGCTCCTCAGATACGCAGTATTTT; j_gene: TRBJ2-3; v_gene: TRBV7-6; d_gene: .; abundance: .
CDR3aa: CASSKTGARYEQYF; CDR3nt: TGTGCCAGCAGCAAGACAGGGGCTCGGTACGAGCAGTACTTC; j_gene: TRBJ2-7; v_gene: TRBV6-5; d_gene: TRBD1; abundance: .
CDR3aa: CASSRTSGTNEQFF; CDR3nt: TGTGCCAGCAGCCGGACTAGCGGGACTAATGAGCAGTTCTTC; j_gene: TRBJ2-1; v_gene: TRBV7-3; d_gene: TRBD2; abundance: .
CDR3aa: CASRAVRSEQYF; CDR3nt: TGCGCCAGCAGAGCGGTAAGGTCCGAGCAGTACTTC; j_gene: TRBJ2-7; v_gene: TRBV5-1; d_gene: .; abundance: .
CDR3aa: CAIGTPDSNQPQHF; CDR3nt: TGTGCCATCGGGACACCGGATAGCAATCAGCCCCAGCATTTT; j_gene: TRBJ1-5; v_gene: TRBV6-1; d_gene: .; abundance: .
CDR3aa: CASSQAWDRNTEAFF; CDR3nt: TGCGCCAGCAGCCAAGCCTGGGACAGGAACACTGAAGCTTTCTTT; j_gene: TRBJ1-1; v_gene: TRBV4-1; d_gene: TRBD1; abundance: .
CDR3aa: CASSWGGTPGANVLTF; CDR3nt: TGTGCCAGCAGTTGGGGAGGGACTCCTGGGGCCAACGTCCTGACTTTC; j_gene: TRBJ2-6; v_gene: TRBV6-5; d_gene: TRBD2; abundance: .
CDR3aa: CASRIRAGGTDTQYF; CDR3nt: TGTGCCAGCAGGATTCGGGCGGGAGGCACAGATACGCAGTATTTT; j_gene: TRBJ2-3; v_gene: TRBV28; d_gene: TRBD2; abundance: .
CDR3aa: CAWRQSGTAGSYEQYF; CDR3nt: TGTGCCTGGAGACAATCCGGGACAGCCGGGTCCTACGAGCAGTACTTC; j_gene: TRBJ2-7; v_gene: TRBV30; d_gene: TRBD1; abundance: .
CDR3aa: CASSIMGRSGNTIYF; CDR3nt: TGTGCCAGTAGTATAATGGGGAGATCTGGAAACACCATATATTTT; j_gene: TRBJ1-3; v_gene: TRBV19; d_gene: .; abundance: .
CDR3aa: CAWRDSEVFNYGYTF; CDR3nt: TGTGCCTGGAGGGACAGCGAAGTCTTTAACTATGGCTACACCTTC; j_gene: TRBJ1-2; v_gene: TRBV30; d_gene: .; abundance: .
CDR3aa: CASSTLANTGELFF; CDR3nt: TGCGCCAGCTCAACCCTAGCGAACACCGGGGAGCTGTTTTTT; j_gene: TRBJ2-2; v_gene: TRBV5-1; d_gene: .; abundance: .
CDR3aa: CASSYSGTSASYEQYF; CDR3nt: TGCGCCAGCAGCTATTCCGGGACTAGCGCTTCCTACGAGCAGTACTTC; j_gene: TRBJ2-7; v_gene: TRBV5-1; d_gene: TRBD2; abundance: .
CDR3aa: CASTNQGARNGDTQYF; CDR3nt: TGTGCCAGCACCAACCAGGGGGCTAGGAATGGCGATACGCAGTATTTT; j_gene: TRBJ2-3; v_gene: TRBV2; d_gene: TRBD1; abundance: few
CDR3aa: CAWGGLAGGGEQFF; CDR3nt: TGTGCCTGGGGGGGACTAGCGGGAGGAGGGGAGCAGTTCTTC; j_gene: TRBJ2-1; v_gene: TRBV30; d_gene: TRBD2; abundance: .
CDR3aa: CASSTGWTEAFF; CDR3nt: TGCGCCAGCAGTACAGGGTGGACTGAAGCTTTCTTT; j_gene: TRBJ1-1; v_gene: TRBV10-1; d_gene: .; abundance: .
CDR3aa: CASGRRSSYEQYF; CDR3nt: TGTGCCTCCGGAAGGAGGAGCTCCTACGAGCAGTACTTC; j_gene: TRBJ2-7; v_gene: TRBV11-2; d_gene: .; abundance: .
CDR3aa: CASGGTGGLETQYF; CDR3nt: TGTGCCAGCGGGGGGACAGGGGGTCTGGAGACCCAGTACTTC; j_gene: TRBJ2-5; v_gene: TRBV7-2; d_gene: TRBD1; abundance: once
CDR3aa: CASSSRQGPAGELFF; CDR3nt: TGTGCCAGCAGCTCCAGGCAGGGTCCTGCCGGGGAGCTGTTTTTT; j_gene: TRBJ2-2; v_gene: TRBV7-8; d_gene: .; abundance: .
CDR3aa: CSGVGVVGQQNTEAFF; CDR3nt: TGCAGCGGCGTTGGGGTAGTAGGACAGCAGAACACTGAAGCTTTCTTT; j_gene: TRBJ1-1; v_gene: TRBV29-1; d_gene: .; abundance: .
CDR3aa: CATSMGGINNQPQHF; CDR3nt: TGTGCCACCAGCATGGGAGGGATTAACAATCAGCCCCAGCATTTT; j_gene: TRBJ1-5; v_gene: TRBV15; d_gene: .; abundance: .
CDR3aa: CASISGGEGKLFF; CDR3nt: TGTGCCAGCATCTCGGGGGGCGAGGGAAAACTGTTTTTT; j_gene: TRBJ1-4; v_gene: TRBV28; d_gene: .; abundance: .
CDR3aa: CASSSTDANTEAFF; CDR3nt: TGTGCCAGCAGCTCCACAGACGCGAACACTGAAGCTTTCTTT; j_gene: TRBJ1-1; v_gene: TRBV13; d_gene: .; abundance: .
CDR3aa: CASSADRGGTEAFF; CDR3nt: TGTGCCAGCAGCGCGGACAGGGGGGGGACTGAAGCTTTCTTT; j_gene: TRBJ1-1; v_gene: TRBV2; d_gene: TRBD1; abundance: .
CDR3aa: CASSQPNAGDEQYF; CDR3nt: TGTGCCAGCAGCCAACCTAATGCGGGGGACGAGCAGTACTTC; j_gene: TRBJ2-7; v_gene: TRBV11-2; d_gene: TRBD2; abundance: .
CDR3aa: CATSTDSIGYTF; CDR3nt: TGTGCCACCAGCACGGACAGTATTGGCTACACCTTC; j_gene: TRBJ1-2; v_gene: TRBV15; d_gene: .; abundance: once
CDR3aa: CASSLYRETYEQYF; CDR3nt: TGTGCCAGCAGCTTGTACAGAGAAACCTACGAGCAGTACTTC; j_gene: TRBJ2-7; v_gene: TRBV5-8; d_gene: .; abundance: .
CDR3aa: CASSLPGYTEAFF; CDR3nt: TGTGCCAGCAGCCTTCCGGGGTACACTGAAGCTTTCTTT; j_gene: TRBJ1-1; v_gene: TRBV7-8; d_gene: .; abundance: .
CDR3aa: CASSYHRQGADTQYF; CDR3nt: TGTGCCAGCAGTTACCACCGTCAGGGGGCAGATACGCAGTATTTT; j_gene: TRBJ2-3; v_gene: TRBV6-5; d_gene: TRBD1; abundance: .
CDR3aa: CASSEGQGMEKLFF; CDR3nt: TGCGCCAGCAGTGAAGGACAGGGGATGGAAAAACTGTTTTTT; j_gene: TRBJ1-4; v_gene: TRBV10-1; d_gene: TRBD1; abundance: .
CDR3aa: CASSEVPRGETQYF; CDR3nt: TGTGCCAGCAGTGAAGTCCCACGAGGGGAGACCCAGTACTTC; j_gene: TRBJ2-5; v_gene: TRBV6-1; d_gene: .; abundance: .
CDR3aa: CASSLSGGGNTEAFF; CDR3nt: TGTGCCAGCAGTTTATCTGGGGGGGGGAACACTGAAGCTTTCTTT; j_gene: TRBJ1-1; v_gene: TRBV27; d_gene: .; abundance: .
CDR3aa: CASSLAGSGRVTGELFF; CDR3nt: TGTGCCAGCAGCTTAGCGGGAAGCGGGAGGGTCACCGGGGAGCTGTTTTTT; j_gene: TRBJ2-2; v_gene: TRBV11-2; d_gene: TRBD2; abundance: once
CDR3aa: CASSLTGGRGETQYF; CDR3nt: TGTGCCAGCAGTTTAACAGGGGGCAGGGGAGAGACCCAGTACTTC; j_gene: TRBJ2-5; v_gene: TRBV27; d_gene: TRBD1; abundance: .
CDR3aa: CASASGGVLENNQPQHF; CDR3nt: TGTGCCAGCGCCTCTGGAGGGGTCCTGGAAAACAATCAGCCCCAGCATTTT; j_gene: TRBJ1-5; v_gene: TRBV11-2; d_gene: .; abundance: .
CDR3aa: CASSPEQGGGELFF; CDR3nt: TGTGCCAGCAGCCCGGAGCAAGGGGGCGGGGAGCTGTTTTTT; j_gene: TRBJ2-2; v_gene: TRBV6-5; d_gene: .; abundance: .
CDR3aa: CASSPGSLAGTGELFF; CDR3nt: TGTGCCAGCAGCCCTGGGTCTTTAGCCGGCACCGGGGAGCTGTTTTTT; j_gene: TRBJ2-2; v_gene: TRBV9; d_gene: .; abundance: .
CDR3aa: CASSLVTGNVGGELFF; CDR3nt: TGCGCCAGCAGCCTCGTTACGGGAAACGTGGGCGGGGAGCTGTTTTTT; j_gene: TRBJ2-2; v_gene: TRBV5-1; d_gene: .; abundance: .
CDR3aa: CASSIVGSGAGYGYTF; CDR3nt: TGTGCCAGTAGTATAGTAGGATCGGGAGCTGGCTATGGCTACACCTTC; j_gene: TRBJ1-2; v_gene: TRBV19; d_gene: .; abundance: .
CDR3aa: CASSYQGGAQETQYF; CDR3nt: TGTGCCAGCAGTTATCAGGGCGGAGCTCAAGAGACCCAGTACTTC; j_gene: TRBJ2-5; v_gene: TRBV6-5; d_gene: .; abundance: .
CDR3aa: CASSEMGLAVTDTQYF; CDR3nt: TGTGCCAGCAGTGAGATGGGACTAGCGGTCACAGATACGCAGTATTTT; j_gene: TRBJ2-3; v_gene: TRBV25-1; d_gene: TRBD2; abundance: .
CDR3aa: CASSEALAGGPSSYEQYF; CDR3nt: TGTGCCAGCAGTGAAGCGCTAGCGGGAGGCCCGAGCTCCTACGAGCAGTACTTC; j_gene: TRBJ2-7; v_gene: TRBV6-1; d_gene: TRBD2; abundance: once
CDR3aa: CASSIGTGGTEAFF; CDR3nt: TGTGCCAGTAGTATTGGGACAGGGGGCACTGAAGCTTTCTTT; j_gene: TRBJ1-1; v_gene: TRBV19; d_gene: TRBD1; abundance: .
CDR3aa: CASSSDNHYYEQYF; CDR3nt: TGCGCCAGCAGCTCTGACAACCATTATTACGAGCAGTACTTC; j_gene: TRBJ2-7; v_gene: TRBV5-1; d_gene: .; abundance: .
CDR3aa: CASSLQRVHTDTQYF; CDR3nt: TGCGCCAGCAGCTTGCAGCGGGTTCACACAGATACGCAGTATTTT; j_gene: TRBJ2-3; v_gene: TRBV5-1; d_gene: .; abundance: .
CDR3aa: CASSLARQGANEQYF; CDR3nt: TGTGCCAGCAGCTTAGCACGCCAGGGGGCGAACGAGCAGTACTTC; j_gene: TRBJ2-7; v_gene: TRBV7-8; d_gene: TRBD1; abundance: .
CDR3aa: CASSFISGFSYEQYF; CDR3nt: TGTGCCAGCAGTTTTATTAGCGGATTCTCCTACGAGCAGTACTTC; j_gene: TRBJ2-7; v_gene: TRBV27; d_gene: .; abundance: .
CDR3aa: CASVRQGTDTQYF; CDR3nt: TGTGCCAGCGTGAGGCAGGGGACGGATACGCAGTATTTT; j_gene: TRBJ2-3; v_gene: TRBV28; d_gene: .; abundance: .
CDR3aa: CASLNFPGQNAYSPLHF; CDR3nt: TGTGCCAGCCTGAATTTTCCGGGACAGAATGCCTACTCACCCCTCCACTTT; j_gene: TRBJ1-6; v_gene: TRBV2; d_gene: TRBD1; abundance: .
CDR3aa: CASTLQVFGNTIYF; CDR3nt: TGTGCCAGTACCCTACAGGTATTTGGAAACACCATATATTTT; j_gene: TRBJ1-3; v_gene: TRBV19; d_gene: .; abundance: .
CDR3aa: CASSQGQGAGEQYF; CDR3nt: TGTGCCAGCAGCCAAGGACAGGGGGCGGGCGAGCAGTACTTC; j_gene: TRBJ2-7; v_gene: TRBV7-7; d_gene: TRBD1; abundance: once